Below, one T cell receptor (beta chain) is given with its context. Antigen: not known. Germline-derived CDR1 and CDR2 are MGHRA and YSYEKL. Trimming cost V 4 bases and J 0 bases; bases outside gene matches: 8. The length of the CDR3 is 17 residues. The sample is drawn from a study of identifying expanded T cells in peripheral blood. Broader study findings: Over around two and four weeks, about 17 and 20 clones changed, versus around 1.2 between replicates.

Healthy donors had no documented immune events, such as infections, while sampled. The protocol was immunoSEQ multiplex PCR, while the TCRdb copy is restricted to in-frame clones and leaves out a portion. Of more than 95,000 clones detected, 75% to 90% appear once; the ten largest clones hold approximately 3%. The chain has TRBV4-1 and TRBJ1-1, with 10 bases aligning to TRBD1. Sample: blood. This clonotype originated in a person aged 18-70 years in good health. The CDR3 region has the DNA TGCGCCAGCAGCCCGAGGACAGGGGGAATCATGAACACTGAAGCTTTCTTT. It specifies CASSPRTGGIMNTEAFF.